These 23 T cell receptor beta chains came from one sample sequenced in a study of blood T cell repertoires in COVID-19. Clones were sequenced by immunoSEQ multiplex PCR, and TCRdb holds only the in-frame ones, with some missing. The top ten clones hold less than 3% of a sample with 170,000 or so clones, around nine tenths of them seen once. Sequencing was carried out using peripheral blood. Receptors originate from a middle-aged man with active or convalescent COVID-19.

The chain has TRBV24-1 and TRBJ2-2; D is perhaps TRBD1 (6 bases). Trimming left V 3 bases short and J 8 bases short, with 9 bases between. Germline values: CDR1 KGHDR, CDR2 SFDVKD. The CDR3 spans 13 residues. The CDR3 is CATSDGTLGELFF. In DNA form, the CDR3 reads TGTGCCACCAGTGATGGGACACTTGGGGAGCTGTTTTTT.

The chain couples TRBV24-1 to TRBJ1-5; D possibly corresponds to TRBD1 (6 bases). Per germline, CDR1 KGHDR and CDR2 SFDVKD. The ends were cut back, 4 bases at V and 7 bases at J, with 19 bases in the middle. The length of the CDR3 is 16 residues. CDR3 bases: TGTGCCACCAGTGACCGGACAGTTCTTGGTAACCAGCCCCAGCATTTT. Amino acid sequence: CATSDRTVLGNQPQHF.

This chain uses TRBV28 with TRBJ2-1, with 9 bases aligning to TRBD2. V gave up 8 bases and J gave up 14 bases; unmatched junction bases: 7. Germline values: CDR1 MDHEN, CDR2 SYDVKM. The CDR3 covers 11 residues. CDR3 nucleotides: TGTGCCAGCGTATCAAGCGGGGGGAAGTTCTTC. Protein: CASVSSGGKFF.

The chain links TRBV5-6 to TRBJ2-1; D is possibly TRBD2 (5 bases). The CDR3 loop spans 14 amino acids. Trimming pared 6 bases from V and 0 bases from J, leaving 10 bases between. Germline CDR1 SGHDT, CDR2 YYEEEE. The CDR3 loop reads CASKGVSSYNEQFF. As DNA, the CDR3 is TGTGCCAGCAAGGGAGTTAGCTCCTACAATGAGCAGTTCTTC. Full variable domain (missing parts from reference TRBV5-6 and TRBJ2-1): DAGVTQSPTHLIKTRGQQVTLRCSPKSGHDTVSWYQQALGQGPQFIFQYYEEEERQRGNFPDRFSGHQFPNYSSELNVNALLLGDSALYLCASKGVSSYNEQFFGPGTRLTVL.

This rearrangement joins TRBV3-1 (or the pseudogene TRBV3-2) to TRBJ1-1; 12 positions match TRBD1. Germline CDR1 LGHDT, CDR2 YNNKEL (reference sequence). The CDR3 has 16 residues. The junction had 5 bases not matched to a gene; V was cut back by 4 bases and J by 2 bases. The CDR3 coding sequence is TGTGCCAGCAGCCTCGGGACAGGGGGCCGCAACACTGAAGCTTTCTTT. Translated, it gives CASSLGTGGRNTEAFF.

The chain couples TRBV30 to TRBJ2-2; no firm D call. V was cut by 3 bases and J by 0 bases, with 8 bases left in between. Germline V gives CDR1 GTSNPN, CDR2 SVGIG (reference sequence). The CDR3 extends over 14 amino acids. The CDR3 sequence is CAWRRPSNTGELFF. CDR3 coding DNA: TGTGCCTGGAGGAGGCCCTCGAACACCGGGGAGCTGTTTTTT.

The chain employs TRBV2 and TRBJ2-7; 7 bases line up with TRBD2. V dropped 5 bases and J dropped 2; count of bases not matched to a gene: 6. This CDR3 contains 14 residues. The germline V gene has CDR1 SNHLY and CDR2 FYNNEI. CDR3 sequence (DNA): TGTGCCAGCAGTTTGCGGGGGAATCCCTACGAGCAGTACTTC. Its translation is CASSLRGNPYEQYF. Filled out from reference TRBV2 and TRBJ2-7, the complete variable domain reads EPEVTQTPSHQVTQMGQEVILRCVPISNHLYFYWYRQILGQKVEFLVSFYNNEISEKSEIFDDQFSVERPDGSNFTLKIRSTKLEDSAMYFCASSLRGNPYEQYFGPGTRLTVT.

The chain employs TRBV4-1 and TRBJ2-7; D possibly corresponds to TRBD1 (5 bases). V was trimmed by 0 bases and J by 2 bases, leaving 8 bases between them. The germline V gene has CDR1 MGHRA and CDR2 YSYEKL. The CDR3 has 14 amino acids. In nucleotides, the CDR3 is TGCGCCAGCAGCCAAGACCCAGGGCCCTACGAGCAGTACTTC. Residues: CASSQDPGPYEQYF.

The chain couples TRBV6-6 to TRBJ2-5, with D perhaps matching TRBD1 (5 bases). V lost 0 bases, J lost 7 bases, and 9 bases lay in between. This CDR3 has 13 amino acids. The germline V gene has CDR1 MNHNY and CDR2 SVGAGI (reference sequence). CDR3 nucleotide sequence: TGTGCCAGCAGTTACTCAGGGGATGGGACCCAGTACTTC. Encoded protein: CASSYSGDGTQYF.

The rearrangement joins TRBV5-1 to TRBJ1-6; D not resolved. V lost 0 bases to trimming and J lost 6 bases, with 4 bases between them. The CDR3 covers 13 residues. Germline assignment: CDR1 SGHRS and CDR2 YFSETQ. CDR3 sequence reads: CASSLAGNSPLHF. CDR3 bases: TGCGCCAGCAGCTTGGCCGGTAATTCACCCCTCCACTTT.

The CDR3 spells CASSFLGGYEKLFF. The CDR3 nucleotides read TGTGCCAGCAGTTTTCTCGGCGGATATGAAAAACTGTTTTTT. V usage is TRBV27 and J usage is TRBJ1-4; D call uncertain. With 3 bases removed from V and 6 bases from J, the gap between germline ends came to 11 bases. CDR1 is MNHEY and CDR2 is SMNVEV in the germline V gene (reference sequence). CDR3 length: 14 residues.

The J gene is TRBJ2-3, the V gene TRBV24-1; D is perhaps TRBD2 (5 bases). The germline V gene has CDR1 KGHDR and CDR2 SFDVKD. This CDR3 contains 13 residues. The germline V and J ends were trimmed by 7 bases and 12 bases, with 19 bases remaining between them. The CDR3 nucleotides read TGTGCCACCAGGGAGCCTGGAGGCCCAAACCAGTATTTT. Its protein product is CATREPGGPNQYF.

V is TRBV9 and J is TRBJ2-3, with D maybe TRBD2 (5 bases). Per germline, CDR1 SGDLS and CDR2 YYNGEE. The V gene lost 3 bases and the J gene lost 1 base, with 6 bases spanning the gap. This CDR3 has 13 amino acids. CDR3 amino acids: CASSAGGTDTQYF. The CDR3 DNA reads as TGTGCCAGCAGCGCCGGGGGCACAGATACGCAGTATTTT.

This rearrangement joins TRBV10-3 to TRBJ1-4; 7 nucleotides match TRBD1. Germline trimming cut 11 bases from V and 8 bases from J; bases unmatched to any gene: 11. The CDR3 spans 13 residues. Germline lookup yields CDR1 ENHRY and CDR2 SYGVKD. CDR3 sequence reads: CASRGAGGEKLFF. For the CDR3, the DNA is TGTGCCTCCAGGGGGGCAGGTGGCGAAAAACTGTTTTTT.

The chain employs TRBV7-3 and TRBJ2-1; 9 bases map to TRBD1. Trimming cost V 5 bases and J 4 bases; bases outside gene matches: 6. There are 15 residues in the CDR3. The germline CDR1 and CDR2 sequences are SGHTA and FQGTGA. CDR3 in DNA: TGTGCCAGCAGCGCCACCGGGACAGGGTACAATGAGCAGTTCTTC. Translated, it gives CASSATGTGYNEQFF.

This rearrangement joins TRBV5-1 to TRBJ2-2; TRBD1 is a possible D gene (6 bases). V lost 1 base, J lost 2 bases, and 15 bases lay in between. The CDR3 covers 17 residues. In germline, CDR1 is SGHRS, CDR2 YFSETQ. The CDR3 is CASSLSYRVLNTGELFF. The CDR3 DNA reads TGCGCCAGCAGCTTGTCCTACAGGGTTTTAAACACCGGGGAGCTGTTTTTT.

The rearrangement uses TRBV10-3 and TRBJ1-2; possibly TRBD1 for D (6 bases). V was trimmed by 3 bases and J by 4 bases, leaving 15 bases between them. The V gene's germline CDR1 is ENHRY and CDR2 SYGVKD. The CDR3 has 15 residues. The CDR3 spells CAISDSNRASYGYTF. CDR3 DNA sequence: TGTGCCATCAGTGACTCCAACAGGGCGAGCTATGGCTACACCTTC.

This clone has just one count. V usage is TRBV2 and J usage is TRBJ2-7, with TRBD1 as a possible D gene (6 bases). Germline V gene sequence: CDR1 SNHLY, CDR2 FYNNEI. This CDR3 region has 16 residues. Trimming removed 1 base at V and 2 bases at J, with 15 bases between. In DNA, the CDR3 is TGTGCCAGCAGTGAAGGGGCCGGGACATTACCCTACGAGCAGTACTTC. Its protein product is CASSEGAGTLPYEQYF.

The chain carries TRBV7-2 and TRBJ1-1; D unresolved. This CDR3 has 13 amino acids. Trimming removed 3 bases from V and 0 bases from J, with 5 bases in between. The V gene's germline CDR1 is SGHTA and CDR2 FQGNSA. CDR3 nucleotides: TGTGCCAGCAGCTTCCTTTTGAACACTGAAGCTTTCTTT. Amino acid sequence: CASSFLLNTEAFF.

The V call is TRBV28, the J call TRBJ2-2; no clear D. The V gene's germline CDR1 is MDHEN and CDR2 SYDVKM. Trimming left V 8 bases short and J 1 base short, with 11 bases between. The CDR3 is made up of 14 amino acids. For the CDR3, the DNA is TGTGCCAGCTTACCGACGGGGAACACCGGGGAGCTGTTTTTT. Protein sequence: CASLPTGNTGELFF.

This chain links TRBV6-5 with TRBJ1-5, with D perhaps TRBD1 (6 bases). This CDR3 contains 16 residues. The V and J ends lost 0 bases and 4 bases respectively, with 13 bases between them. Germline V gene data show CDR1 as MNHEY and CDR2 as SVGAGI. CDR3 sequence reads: CASSYSAGQINQPQHF. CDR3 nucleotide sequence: TGTGCCAGCAGTTACTCAGCGGGACAAATAAATCAGCCCCAGCATTTT.

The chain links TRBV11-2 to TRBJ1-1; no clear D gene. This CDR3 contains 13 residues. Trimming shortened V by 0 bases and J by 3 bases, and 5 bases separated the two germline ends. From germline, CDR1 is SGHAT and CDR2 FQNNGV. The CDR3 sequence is CASSLDIDTEAFF. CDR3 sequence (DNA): TGTGCCAGCAGCTTAGATATAGACACTGAAGCTTTCTTT.

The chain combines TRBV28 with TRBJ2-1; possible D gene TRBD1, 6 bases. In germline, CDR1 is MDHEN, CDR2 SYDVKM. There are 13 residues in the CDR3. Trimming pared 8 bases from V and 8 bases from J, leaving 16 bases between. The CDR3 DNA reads TGTGCCAGCCCCTCCCAGGGGTATGATGAGCAGTTCTTC. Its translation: CASPSQGYDEQFF. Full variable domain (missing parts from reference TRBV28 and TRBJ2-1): DVKVTQSSRYLVKRTGEKVFLECVQDMDHENMFWYRQDPGLGLRLIYFSYDVKMKEKGDIPEGYSVSREKKERFSLILESASTNQTSMYLCASPSQGYDEQFFGPGTRLTVL.